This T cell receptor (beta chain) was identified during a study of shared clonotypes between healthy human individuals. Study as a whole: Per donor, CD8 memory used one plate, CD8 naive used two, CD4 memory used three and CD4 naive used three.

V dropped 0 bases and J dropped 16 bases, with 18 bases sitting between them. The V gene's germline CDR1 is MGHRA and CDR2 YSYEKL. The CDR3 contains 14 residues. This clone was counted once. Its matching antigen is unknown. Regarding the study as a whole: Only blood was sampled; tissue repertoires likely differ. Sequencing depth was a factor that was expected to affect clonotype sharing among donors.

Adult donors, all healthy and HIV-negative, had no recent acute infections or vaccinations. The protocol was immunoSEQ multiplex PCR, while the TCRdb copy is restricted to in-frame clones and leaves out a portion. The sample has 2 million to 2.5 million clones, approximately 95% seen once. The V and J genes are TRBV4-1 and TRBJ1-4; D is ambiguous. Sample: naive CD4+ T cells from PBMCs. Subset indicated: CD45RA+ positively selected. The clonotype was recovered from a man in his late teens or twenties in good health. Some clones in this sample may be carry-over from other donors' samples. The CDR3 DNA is TGCGCCAGCAGCCAAGACGAAAACTCAGTCCGGAAGTTTTTT. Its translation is CASSQDENSVRKFF.